This T cell receptor beta chain was sequenced for a study of shared clonotypes between healthy human individuals. Whole-study context: There were three CD4 naive, three CD4 memory, two CD8 naive and one CD8 memory plates per donor. Study-wide results and limits: Relative to clonotypes present in all four donors, those not shared had lower generation probabilities.

The run depth of the assay was deep. Researchers divided each subset's genomic DNA evenly across several immunoSEQ plates. The table came from immunoSEQ multiplex PCR; TCRdb's copy has only in-frame clones and leaves some out. The sample contains about 2 million clones, approximately 94% of which appear only once. Trimming removed 3 bases from V and 0 bases from J; junction bases left unmatched: 5. The CDR3 loop spans 16 amino acids. The V gene's germline CDR1 is KGHSH and CDR2 LQKENI. Worth noting for this clone: Antigen: not known.

Positive CCR7 selection of CD45RO-negative cells yielded the naive CD8 cells, and terminally differentiated effector memory CD45RA+ cells were excluded. The TCR was taken from a man aged 18 to 29 in good health. The chain links TRBV18 to TRBJ1-1; 9 bases match TRBD1. Sequencing input: naive CD8+ T cells sorted from blood. CDR3 sequence: CASSPPGQGLNTEAFF. As DNA, the CDR3 is TGTGCCAGCTCACCTCCGGGACAGGGCTTGAACACTGAAGCTTTCTTT. Filled out from reference TRBV18 and TRBJ1-1, the complete variable domain reads NAGVMQNPRHLVRRRGQEARLRCSPMKGHSHVYWYRQLPEEGLKFMVYLQKENIIDESGMPKERFSAEFPKEGPSILRIQQVVRGDSAAYFCASSPPGQGLNTEAFFGQGTRLTVV.